The present T cell receptor beta chain was sequenced within a study of OX40 agonist ivuxolimab in advanced cancers. Clones were sequenced by immunoSEQ multiplex PCR, and TCRdb holds only the in-frame ones, with some missing. The sample records about 42,000 clones, about 86% being singletons. The CDR3 spans 16 residues. The chain uses TRBV21-1 and TRBJ2-7; TRBD1 was called by the table and not checked on the DNA. TRBV21-1 is recorded as a pseudogene. The TCR originated in an adult with an advanced solid tumor such as melanoma, head and neck, liver or kidney cancer. The specimen comprised CD4+ or CD8+ T cells sorted from blood, sampled in a trial of the OX40 agonist ivuxolimab. As DNA, the CDR3 is TGTGCCAGCAGCATTGGAGGACAGGCCTGGCCCTACGAGCAGTACGTC. Protein product: CASSIGGQAWPYEQYV.